This T cell receptor beta chain was recorded in a study of siplizumab effects on memory and regulatory T cells. Generated by immunoSEQ multiplex PCR, the TCRdb table keeps only in-frame clones and is missing some. The sample includes 94,000 or so clones, around 97% of them seen just once. Germline V lookup: CDR1 SGHAT, CDR2 FQNNGV. This CDR3 contains 16 residues. Trimming removed 5 bases from V and 5 bases from J, with 21 bases in between. The sample consisted of naive CD4+ T cells sorted from blood. The chain links TRBV11-2 to TRBJ1-1; tentative D call: TRBD1 (5 bases). This TCR was sampled from a human donor in good health. The chain's CDR3 is CASSPRGFYPRTEAFF. The CDR3 DNA sequence: TGTGCCAGCAGCCCCCGGGGCTTTTACCCCCGGACTGAAGCTTTCTTT.